This section outlines one T cell receptor (beta chain) sequence together with its context. Original processing notes: Amplification with reference gene primers provided the estimates of nucleated cell counts. Here immunoSEQ multiplex PCR was the method, and the copy in TCRdb shows in-frame clones only, minus some. D and trimming were read from the DNA, whereas the V and J calls and clone size are those reported in that table. This sample has about 130,000 clones; about 80% occur once, and the top ten carry 3.8%. The sample originates from a study of blood T cell repertoires in COVID-19. Whole-study context: Both acute and convalescent COVID-19 samples were obtained from the United States, Italy and Spain. The cDNA or gDNA used as material had been derived from T cells, B-cell-depleted T cells, or PBMCs.

The germline gives CDR1 LNHDA, CDR2 SQIVND (reference sequence). The CDR3 has 15 residues. Trimming shortened V by 3 bases and J by 4 bases, and 12 bases separated the two germline ends. This receptor was obtained from a woman between 45 and 60 years old with acute or convalescent COVID-19. The specimen was peripheral blood. This chain connects TRBV19 to TRBJ2-2, with D maybe TRBD2 (6 bases). CDR3 nucleotide sequence: TGTGCCAGTAGTATCCAACTAGCCAGCACCGGGGAGCTGTTTTTT. Amino acids: CASSIQLASTGELFF.